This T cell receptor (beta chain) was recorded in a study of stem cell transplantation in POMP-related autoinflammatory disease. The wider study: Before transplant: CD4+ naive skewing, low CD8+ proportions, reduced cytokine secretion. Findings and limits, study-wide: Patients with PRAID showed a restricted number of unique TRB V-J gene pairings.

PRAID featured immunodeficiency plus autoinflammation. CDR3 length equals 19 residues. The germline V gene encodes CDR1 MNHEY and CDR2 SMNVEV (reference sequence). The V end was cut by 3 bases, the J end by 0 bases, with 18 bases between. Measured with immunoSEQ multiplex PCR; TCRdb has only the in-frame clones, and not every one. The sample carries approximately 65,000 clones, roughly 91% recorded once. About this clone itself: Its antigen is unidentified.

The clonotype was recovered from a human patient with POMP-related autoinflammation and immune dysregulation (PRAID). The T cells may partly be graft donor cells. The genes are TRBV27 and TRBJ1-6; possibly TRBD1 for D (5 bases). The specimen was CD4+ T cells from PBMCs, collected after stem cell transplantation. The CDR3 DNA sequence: TGTGCCAGCAGTTTTTCCCTCGGGACTCCGAGCTCCTATAATTCACCCCTCCACTTT. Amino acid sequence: CASSFSLGTPSSYNSPLHF.